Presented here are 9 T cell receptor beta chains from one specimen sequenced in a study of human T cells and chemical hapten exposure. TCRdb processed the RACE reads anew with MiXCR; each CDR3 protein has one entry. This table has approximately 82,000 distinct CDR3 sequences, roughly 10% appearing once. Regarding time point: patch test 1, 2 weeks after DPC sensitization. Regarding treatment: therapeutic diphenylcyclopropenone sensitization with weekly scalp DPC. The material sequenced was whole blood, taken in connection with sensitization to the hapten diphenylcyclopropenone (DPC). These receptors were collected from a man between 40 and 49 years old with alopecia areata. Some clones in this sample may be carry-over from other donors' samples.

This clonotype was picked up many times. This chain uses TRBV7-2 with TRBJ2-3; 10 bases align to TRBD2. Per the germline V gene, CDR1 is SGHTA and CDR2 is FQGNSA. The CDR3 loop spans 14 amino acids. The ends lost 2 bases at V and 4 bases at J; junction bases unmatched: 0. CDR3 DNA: TGTGCCAGCAGCTTACTAGCGGGAGCAGATACGCAGTATTTT. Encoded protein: CASSLLAGADTQYF. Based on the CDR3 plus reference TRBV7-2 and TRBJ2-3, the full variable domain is GAGVSQSPSNKVTEKGKDVELRCDPISGHTALYWYRQSLGQGLEFLIYFQGNSAPDKSGLPSDRFSAERTGGSVSTLTIQRTQQEDSAVYLCASSLLAGADTQYFGPGTRLTVL.

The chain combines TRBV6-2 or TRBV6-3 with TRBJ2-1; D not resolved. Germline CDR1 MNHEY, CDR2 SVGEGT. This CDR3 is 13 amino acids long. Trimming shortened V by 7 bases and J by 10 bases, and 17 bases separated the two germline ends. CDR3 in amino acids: CASNPKQFSEQFF. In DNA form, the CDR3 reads TGTGCCAGCAACCCGAAGCAGTTCAGCGAGCAGTTCTTC.

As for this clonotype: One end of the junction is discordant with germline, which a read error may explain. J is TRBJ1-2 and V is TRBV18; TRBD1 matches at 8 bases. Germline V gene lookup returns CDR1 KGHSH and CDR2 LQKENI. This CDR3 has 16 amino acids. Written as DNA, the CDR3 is TGTGCCAGCTCACCAAGAAGCGGGACAGGCAACTATGGCTACAACTTC. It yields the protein CASSPRSGTGNYGYNF. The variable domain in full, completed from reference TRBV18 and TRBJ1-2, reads NAGVMQNPRHLVRRRGQEARLRCSPMKGHSHVYWYRQLPEEGLKFMVYLQKENIIDESGMPKERFSAEFPKEGPSILRIQQVVRGDSAAYFCASSPRSGTGNYGYNFGSGTRLTVV.

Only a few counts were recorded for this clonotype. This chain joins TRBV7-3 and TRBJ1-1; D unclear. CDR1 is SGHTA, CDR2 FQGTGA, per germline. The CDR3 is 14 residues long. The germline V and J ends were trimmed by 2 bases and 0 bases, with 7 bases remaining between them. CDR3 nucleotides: TGTGCCAGCAGCTTAGGGATCATGAACACTGAAGCTTTCTTT. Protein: CASSLGIMNTEAFF.

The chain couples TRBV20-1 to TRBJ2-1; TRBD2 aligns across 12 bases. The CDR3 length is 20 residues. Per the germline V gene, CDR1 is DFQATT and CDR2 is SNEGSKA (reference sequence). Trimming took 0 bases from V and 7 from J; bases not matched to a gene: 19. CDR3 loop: CSARDLGLAGGPYRPNEQFF. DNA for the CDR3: TGCAGTGCTAGAGATTTGGGGCTAGCGGGAGGGCCATATCGACCAAATGAGCAGTTCTTC.

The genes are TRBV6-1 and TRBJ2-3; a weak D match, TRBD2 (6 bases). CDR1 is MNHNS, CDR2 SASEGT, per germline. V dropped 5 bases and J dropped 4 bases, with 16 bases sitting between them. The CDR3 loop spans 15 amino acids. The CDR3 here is CASSPLAARADTQYF. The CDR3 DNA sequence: TGTGCCAGCAGTCCACTAGCTGCGAGGGCAGATACGCAGTATTTT.

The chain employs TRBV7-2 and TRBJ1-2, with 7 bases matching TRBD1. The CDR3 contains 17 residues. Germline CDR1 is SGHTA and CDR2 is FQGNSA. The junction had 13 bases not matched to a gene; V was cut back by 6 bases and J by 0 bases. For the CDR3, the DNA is TGTGCCAGCAGTTTTCGAGCAGGGGGGACCTCTAACTATGGCTACACCTTC. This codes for CASSFRAGGTSNYGYTF.

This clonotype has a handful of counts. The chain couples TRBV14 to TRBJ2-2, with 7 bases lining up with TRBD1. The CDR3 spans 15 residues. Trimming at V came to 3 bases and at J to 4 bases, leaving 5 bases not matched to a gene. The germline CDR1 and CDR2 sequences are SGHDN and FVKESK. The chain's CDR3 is CASSQGDRATGELFF. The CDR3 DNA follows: TGTGCCAGCAGCCAGGGAGACAGGGCCACCGGGGAGCTGTTTTTT.

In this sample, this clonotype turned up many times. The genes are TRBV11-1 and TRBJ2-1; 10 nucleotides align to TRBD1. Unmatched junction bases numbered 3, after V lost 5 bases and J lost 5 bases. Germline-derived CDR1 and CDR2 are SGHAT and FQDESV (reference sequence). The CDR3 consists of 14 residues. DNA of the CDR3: TGTGCCAGCAGCGGACAGGGGGTTGACAATGAGCAGTTCTTC. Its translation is CASSGQGVDNEQFF.